This T cell receptor beta chain was captured in a study of blood T cell repertoires in COVID-19. For the study at large: Sample material is recorded as cDNA or gDNA derived from T cells, B-cell-depleted T cells, or PBMCs.

Assignment of participants to cohorts was predicated upon participant-reported clinical history. Resolution of symptoms, clearance, or two negative PCRs was present in recovered Cohort 3 donors. In the original analysis: Reference gene primer amplification gave nucleated cell count estimates. Clones were read by immunoSEQ multiplex PCR, and TCRdb kept only the in-frame ones, dropping some. Clonal size and the V and J genes are those of that table, whereas D and trimming came from the DNA. The table includes about 400,000 clones, roughly 90% detected once. The specimen sequenced was PBMCs or T cells enriched from blood (not recorded which). The receptor was isolated from a woman aged 30 to 39 who had recovered from COVID-19.

CDR3 DNA: TGTGCCAGCAGCTCGACAAGTTCGATCTATGGCTACACCTTC. Translating gives CASSSTSSIYGYTF. The rearrangement links TRBV7-9 to TRBJ1-2; D not resolved. Trimming cost V 4 bases and J 4 bases, with 13 bases left between them. Germline V gene sequence: CDR1 SEHNR, CDR2 FQNEAQ (reference sequence). The CDR3 is 14 residues long.